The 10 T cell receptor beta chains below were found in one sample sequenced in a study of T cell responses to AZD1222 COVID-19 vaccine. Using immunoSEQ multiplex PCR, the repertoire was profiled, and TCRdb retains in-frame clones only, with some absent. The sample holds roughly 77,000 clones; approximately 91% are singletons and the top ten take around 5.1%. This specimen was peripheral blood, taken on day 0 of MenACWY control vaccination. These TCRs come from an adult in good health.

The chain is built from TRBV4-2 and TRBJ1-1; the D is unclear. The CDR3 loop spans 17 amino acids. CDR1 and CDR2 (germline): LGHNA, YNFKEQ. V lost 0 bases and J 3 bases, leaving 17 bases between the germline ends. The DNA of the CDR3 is TGTGCCAGCAGCCAAGAAAAAAGTGCAGTAAAGTACACTGAAGCTTTCTTT. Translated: CASSQEKSAVKYTEAFF.

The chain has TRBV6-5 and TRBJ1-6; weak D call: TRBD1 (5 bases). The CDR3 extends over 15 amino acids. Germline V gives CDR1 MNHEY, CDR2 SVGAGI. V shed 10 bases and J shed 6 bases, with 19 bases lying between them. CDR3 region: CATVPQDGTNSPLHF. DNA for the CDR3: TGTGCCACCGTCCCCCAGGATGGGACTAATTCACCCCTCCACTTT.

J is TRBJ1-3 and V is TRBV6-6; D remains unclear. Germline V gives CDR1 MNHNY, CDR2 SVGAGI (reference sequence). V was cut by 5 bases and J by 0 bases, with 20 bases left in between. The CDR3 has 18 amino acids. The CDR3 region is CASSPPRYAGISGNTIYF. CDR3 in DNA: TGTGCCAGCAGTCCCCCGAGATACGCGGGCATCTCTGGAAACACCATATATTTT.

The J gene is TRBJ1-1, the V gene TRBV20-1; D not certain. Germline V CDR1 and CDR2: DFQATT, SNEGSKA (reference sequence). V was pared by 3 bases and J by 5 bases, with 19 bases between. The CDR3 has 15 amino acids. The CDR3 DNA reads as TGCAGTGCTAGTCAGACTGGTGGTGTTCGGACTGAAGCTTTCTTT. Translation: CSASQTGGVRTEAFF.

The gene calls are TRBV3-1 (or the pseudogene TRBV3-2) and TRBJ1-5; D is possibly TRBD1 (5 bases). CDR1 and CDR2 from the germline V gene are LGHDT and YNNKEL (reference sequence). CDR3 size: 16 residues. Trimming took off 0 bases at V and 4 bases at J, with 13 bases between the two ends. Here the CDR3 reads CASSQDSGQPNQPQHF. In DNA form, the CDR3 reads TGTGCCAGCAGCCAAGATTCAGGGCAACCGAATCAGCCCCAGCATTTT.

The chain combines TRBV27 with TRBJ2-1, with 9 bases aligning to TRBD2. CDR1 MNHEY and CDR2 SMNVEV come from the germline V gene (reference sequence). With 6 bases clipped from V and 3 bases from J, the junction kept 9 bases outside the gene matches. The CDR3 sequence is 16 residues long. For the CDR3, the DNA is TGTGCCAGCAGATCCGTTAGCGGGGGCATCTACAATGAGCAGTTCTTC. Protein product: CASRSVSGGIYNEQFF.

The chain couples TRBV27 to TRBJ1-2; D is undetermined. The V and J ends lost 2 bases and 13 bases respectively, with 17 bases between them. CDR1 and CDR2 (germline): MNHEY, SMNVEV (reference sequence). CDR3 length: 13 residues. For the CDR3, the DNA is TGTGCCAGCAGTTTACTGTCTGGGGTTGCGGCCACCTTC. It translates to CASSLLSGVAATF.

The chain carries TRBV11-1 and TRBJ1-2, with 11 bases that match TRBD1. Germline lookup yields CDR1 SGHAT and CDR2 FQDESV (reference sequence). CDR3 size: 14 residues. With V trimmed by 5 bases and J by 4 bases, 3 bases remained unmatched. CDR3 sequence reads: CASSRTGGGYGYTF. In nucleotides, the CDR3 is TGTGCCAGCAGCCGGACAGGGGGCGGCTATGGCTACACCTTC.

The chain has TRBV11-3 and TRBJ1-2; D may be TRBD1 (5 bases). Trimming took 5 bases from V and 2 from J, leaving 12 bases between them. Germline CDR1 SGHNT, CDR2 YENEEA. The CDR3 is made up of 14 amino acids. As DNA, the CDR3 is TGTGCCAGCAGCGTCGACAGCACAAACTATGGCTACACCTTC. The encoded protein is CASSVDSTNYGYTF.

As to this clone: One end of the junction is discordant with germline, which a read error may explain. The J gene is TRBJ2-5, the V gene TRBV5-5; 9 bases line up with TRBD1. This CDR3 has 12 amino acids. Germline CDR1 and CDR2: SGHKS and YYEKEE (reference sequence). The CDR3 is CASSEKGTGRNF. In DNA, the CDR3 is TGTGCCAGCAGCGAGAAGGGGACAGGGAGGAACTTC.